Listed below are T cell receptor beta chains from one sample, sequenced in a study of cytomegalovirus exposure and HLA in healthy donors. Sequenced by immunoSEQ multiplex PCR; TCRdb stores in-frame clones only, minus some. This sample carries about 360,000 clones, roughly 88% of them seen once, and the ten largest clones take 0.8% to 0.85%. Sequenced material: PBMCs. Every receptor here comes from a woman aged 18-29 years in good health and CMV-seronegative. The CDR3 runs from the conserved cysteine through the conserved F or W. Each record gives: D gene, V gene, J gene, clone size, CDR3 DNA, CDR3 protein. The D gene is left open where the match is weak. A row's size may be missing; if present it is once, few, many or a size class.

>NA|TRBV9|TRBJ2-5|NA
TGTGCCAGCTCGGTCGAGGGCCTCGGAGAGACCCAGTACTTC
CASSVEGLGETQYF
>TRBD1|TRBV29-1|TRBJ1-1|NA
TGCAGCGCCTACAAAACAGGGGGCACTGAAGCTTTCTTT
CSAYKTGGTEAFF
>NA|TRBV4-2|TRBJ1-3|NA
TGTGCCAGCAGCCAACCGTACCGGGGTCAGGATGGAAACACCATATATTTT
CASSQPYRGQDGNTIYF
>NA|TRBV5-8|TRBJ1-2|NA
TGTGCCAGCAGCCCCGACAGCCTATGGGGCTACACCTTC
CASSPDSLWGYTF
>NA|TRBV10-3|TRBJ2-7|NA
TGTGCCACTGAGGACAGCCGGACCTACTACGAGCAGTACTTC
CATEDSRTYYEQYF
>NA|TRBV6-5|TRBJ2-3|NA
TGTGCCAGCAGTTACTTACGAGGAGATACGCAGTATTTT
CASSYLRGDTQYF
>NA|TRBV5-8|TRBJ1-1|NA
TGTGCCAGCAGCTTGGGGCTGAACACTGAAGCTTTCTTT
CASSLGLNTEAFF
>NA|TRBV18|TRBJ2-5|NA
TGTGCCAGCTCACCGGCCTTCAACACAGGGAAAGAGACCCAGTACTTC
CASSPAFNTGKETQYF
>TRBD2|TRBV5-4|TRBJ2-2|NA
TGTGCCAGCAGCATAAGACTAGCCCTTAATTCCACCGGGGAGCTGTTTTTT
CASSIRLALNSTGELFF
>NA|TRBV5-4|TRBJ2-1|NA
TGTGCCAGCAGCCCGCTGTGGGGGAGGCGTACGGATGAGCAGTTCTTC
CASSPLWGRRTDEQFF
>TRBD1|TRBV5-1|TRBJ2-7|NA
TGCGCCAGCCGAGGGGGCGAGTCCTACGAGCAGTACTTC
CASRGGESYEQYF
>TRBD1|TRBV5-1|TRBJ2-2|NA
TGCGCCAGCAGCTCGATGGGACAGGGGGGAAACGGGGAGCTGTTTTTT
CASSSMGQGGNGELFF
>TRBD1|TRBV13|TRBJ2-7|NA
TGTGCCAGCAGACAAGGACAGGGGTCCTACGAGCAGTACTTC
CASRQGQGSYEQYF
>TRBD2|TRBV7-9|TRBJ2-1|NA
TGTGCCAGCAGCCCCCCTAGCGGGCAGCTGTTGTACAATGAGCAGTTCTTC
CASSPPSGQLLYNEQFF
>NA|TRBV5-4|TRBJ1-2|NA
TGTGCCAGCAGCCCCCCAGGAGGCGGAAACGATGCTAACTATGGCTACACCTTC
CASSPPGGGNDANYGYTF
>TRBD1|TRBV10-1|TRBJ2-2|many
TGCGCCAGCAGTGGGTCAGACAGGGACGCCGGGGAGCTGTTTTTT
CASSGSDRDAGELFF
>NA|TRBV29-1|TRBJ1-1|NA
TGCAGCGTTGCTATCGGGACTGAGGGTGAAGCTTTCTTT
CSVAIGTEGEAFF